What follows is one T cell receptor beta chain and its context. Its specificity is unknown. The sample carries other DNA sequences with the same CDR3. This sample is drawn from a study of cytomegalovirus exposure and HLA in healthy donors. Findings of the study overall: Follow-up analysis found HLA locus-dependent TCR association rates, highest for DRB1 and lowest for HLA-C.

Amplification used 60 Vbeta primers and 13 Jbeta primers. Sequencing was performed with immunoSEQ multiplex PCR; in TCRdb, only in-frame clones are kept and a portion is missing. The sample has more than 130,000 clones; roughly two thirds are singletons. The specimen sequenced was PBMCs. The clonotype originates from a human donor in good health.

CDR3 loop: CASSFSGDEQFF. In DNA, the CDR3 is TGTGCCAGCAGCTTCTCGGGGGATGAGCAGTTCTTC. V usage is TRBV7-9 and J usage is TRBJ2-1, with D perhaps TRBD2 (6 bases). This CDR3 region has 12 residues. V shed 3 bases and J shed 8 bases, with 8 bases lying between them. Germline CDR1 reads SEHNR; CDR2 reads FQNEAQ (reference sequence).